What follows describes a single TCR beta chain. The sample comes from a study of Tregs in tolerant kidney transplant recipients. The ends were cut back, 0 bases at V and 5 bases at J, with 14 bases in the middle. Germline CDR1 and CDR2: ENHRY and SYGVKD. The CDR3 spans 15 residues. The data were produced by immunoSEQ multiplex PCR, yet TCRdb's version contains in-frame clones alone and is incomplete. The sample holds 74,000 or so clones, 91% seen once. Recipients received nonmyeloablative bone marrow transplants from related graft donors, with transient mixed chimerism. This receptor was identified in a human patient who received a combined kidney and bone marrow transplant. A share of the T cells may be of graft donor origin. The sample here was CD4+ T cells from blood (PBMCs), taken 24 months after the transplant. The chain employs TRBV10-3 and TRBJ2-7; the D is unclear. CDR3 amino acids: CAISESNDLGNEQYF. Written as DNA, the CDR3 is TGTGCCATCAGTGAGTCGAACGATTTGGGCAACGAGCAGTACTTC.